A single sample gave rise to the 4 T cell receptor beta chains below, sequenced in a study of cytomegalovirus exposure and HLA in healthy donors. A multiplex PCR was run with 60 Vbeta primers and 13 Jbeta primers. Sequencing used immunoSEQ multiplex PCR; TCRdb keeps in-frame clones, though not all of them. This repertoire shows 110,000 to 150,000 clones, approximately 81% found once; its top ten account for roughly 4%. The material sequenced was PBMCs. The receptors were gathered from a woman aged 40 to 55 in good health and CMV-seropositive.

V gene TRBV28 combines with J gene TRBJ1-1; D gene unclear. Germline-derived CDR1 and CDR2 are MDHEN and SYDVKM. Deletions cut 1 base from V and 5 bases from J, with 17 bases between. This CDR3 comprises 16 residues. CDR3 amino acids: CASSLSGQTPRTEAFF. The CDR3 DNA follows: TGTGCCAGCAGTTTATCGGGTCAGACCCCGCGGACTGAAGCTTTCTTT.

The CDR3 loop reads CASSFPESTDTQYF. CDR3 coding DNA: TGTGCCAGCAGCTTCCCAGAAAGCACAGATACGCAGTATTTT. V and J are TRBV7-6 and TRBJ2-3; unclear D gene. The V gene's germline CDR1 is SGHVS and CDR2 FNYEAQ. With 3 bases removed from V and 0 bases from J, the gap between germline ends came to 7 bases. The CDR3 runs 14 residues.

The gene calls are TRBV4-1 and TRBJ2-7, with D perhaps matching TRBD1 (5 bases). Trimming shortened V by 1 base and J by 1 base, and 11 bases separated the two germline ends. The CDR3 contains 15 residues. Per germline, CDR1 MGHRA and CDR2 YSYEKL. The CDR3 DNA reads TGCGCCAGCAGCCAAGGGGGCCGGTCTTCCTACGAGCAGTACTTC. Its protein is CASSQGGRSSYEQYF.

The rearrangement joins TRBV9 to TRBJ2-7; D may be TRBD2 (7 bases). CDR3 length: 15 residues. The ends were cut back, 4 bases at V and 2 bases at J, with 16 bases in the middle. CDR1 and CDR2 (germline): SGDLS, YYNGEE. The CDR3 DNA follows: TGTGCCAGCAGCCTACGAGGGGGGGGAGCCTACGAGCAGTACTTC. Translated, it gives CASSLRGGGAYEQYF.